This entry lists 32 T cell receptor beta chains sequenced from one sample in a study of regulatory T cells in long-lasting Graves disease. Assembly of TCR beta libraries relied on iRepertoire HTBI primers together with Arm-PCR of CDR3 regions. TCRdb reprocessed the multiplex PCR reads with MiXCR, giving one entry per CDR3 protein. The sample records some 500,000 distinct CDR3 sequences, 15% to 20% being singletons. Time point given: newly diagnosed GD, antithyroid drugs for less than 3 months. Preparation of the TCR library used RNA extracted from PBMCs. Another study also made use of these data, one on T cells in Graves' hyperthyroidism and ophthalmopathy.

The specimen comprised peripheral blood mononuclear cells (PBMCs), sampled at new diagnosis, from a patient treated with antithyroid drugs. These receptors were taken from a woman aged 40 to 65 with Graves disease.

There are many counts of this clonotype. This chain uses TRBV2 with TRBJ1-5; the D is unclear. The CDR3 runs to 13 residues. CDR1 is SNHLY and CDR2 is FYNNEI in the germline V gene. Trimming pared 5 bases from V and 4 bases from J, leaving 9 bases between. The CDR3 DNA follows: TGTGCCAGCAGTAATATAGAAAATCAGCCCCAGCATTTT. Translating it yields CASSNIENQPQHF.

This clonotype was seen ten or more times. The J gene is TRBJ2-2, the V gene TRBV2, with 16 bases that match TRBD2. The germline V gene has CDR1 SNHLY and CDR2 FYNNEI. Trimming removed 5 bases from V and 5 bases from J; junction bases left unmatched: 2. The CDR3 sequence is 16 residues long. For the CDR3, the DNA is TGTGCCAGCAGTTCGGGACTAGCGGGGGGGACCGGGGAGCTGTTTTTT. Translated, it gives CASSSGLAGGTGELFF.

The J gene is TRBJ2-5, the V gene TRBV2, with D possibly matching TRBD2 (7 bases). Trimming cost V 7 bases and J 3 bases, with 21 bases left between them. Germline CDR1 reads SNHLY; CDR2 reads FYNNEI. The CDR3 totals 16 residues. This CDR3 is CASTKTPGGPKETQYF. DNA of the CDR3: TGTGCCAGCACCAAAACCCCCGGGGGGCCGAAAGAGACCCAGTACTTC.

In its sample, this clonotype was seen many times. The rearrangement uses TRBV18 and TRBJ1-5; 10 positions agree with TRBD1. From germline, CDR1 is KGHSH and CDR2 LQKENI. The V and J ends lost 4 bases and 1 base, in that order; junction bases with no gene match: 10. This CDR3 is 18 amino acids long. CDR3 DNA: TGTGCCAGCTCACGTGACAGGGGGCCAGGGAAAAGCAATCAGCCCCAGCATTTT. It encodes CASSRDRGPGKSNQPQHF.

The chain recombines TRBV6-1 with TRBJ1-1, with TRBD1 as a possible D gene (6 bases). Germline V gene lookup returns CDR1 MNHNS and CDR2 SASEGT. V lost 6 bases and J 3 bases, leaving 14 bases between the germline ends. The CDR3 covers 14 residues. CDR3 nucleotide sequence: TGTGCCAGCAGCTTTGGGGGGGGCGACACTGAAGCTTTCTTT. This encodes CASSFGGGDTEAFF.

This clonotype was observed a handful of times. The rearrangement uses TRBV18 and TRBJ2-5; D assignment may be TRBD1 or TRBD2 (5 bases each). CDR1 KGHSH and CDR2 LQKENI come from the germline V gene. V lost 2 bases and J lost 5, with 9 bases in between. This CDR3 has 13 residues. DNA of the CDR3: TGTGCCAGCTCACCAGGGGCTAGCGAGACCCAGTACTTC. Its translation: CASSPGASETQYF.

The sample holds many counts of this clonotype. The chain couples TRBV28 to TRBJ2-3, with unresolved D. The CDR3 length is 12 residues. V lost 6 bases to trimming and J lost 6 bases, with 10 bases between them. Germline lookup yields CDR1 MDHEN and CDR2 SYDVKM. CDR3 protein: CASSLNWDTQYF. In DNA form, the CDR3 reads TGTGCCAGCAGCTTAAATTGGGATACGCAGTATTTT.

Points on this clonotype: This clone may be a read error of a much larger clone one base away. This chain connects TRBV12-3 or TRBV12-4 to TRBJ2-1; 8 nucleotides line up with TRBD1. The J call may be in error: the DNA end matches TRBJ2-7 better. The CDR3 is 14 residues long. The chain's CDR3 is CASTPGQVYNEQYF. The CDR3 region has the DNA TGTGCCAGCACTCCGGGACAGGTTTACAATGAGCAGTACTTC.

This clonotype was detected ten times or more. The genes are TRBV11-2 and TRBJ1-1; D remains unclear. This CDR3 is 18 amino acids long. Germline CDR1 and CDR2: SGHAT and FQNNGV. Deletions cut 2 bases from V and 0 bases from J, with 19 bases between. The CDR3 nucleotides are TGTGCCAGCAGCTTACCTCGGGGAAGGATTTCCATGAACACTGAAGCTTTCTTT. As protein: CASSLPRGRISMNTEAFF.

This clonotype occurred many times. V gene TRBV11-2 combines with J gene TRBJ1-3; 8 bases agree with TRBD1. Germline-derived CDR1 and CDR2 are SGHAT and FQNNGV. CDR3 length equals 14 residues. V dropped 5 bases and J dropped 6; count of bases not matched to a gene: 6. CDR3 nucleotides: TGTGCCAGCAGCGCGGGGACAGGAGCAAACACCATATATTTT. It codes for CASSAGTGANTIYF.

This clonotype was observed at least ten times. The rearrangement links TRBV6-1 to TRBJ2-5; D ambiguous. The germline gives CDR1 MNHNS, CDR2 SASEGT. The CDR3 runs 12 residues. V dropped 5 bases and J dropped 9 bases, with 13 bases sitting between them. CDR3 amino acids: CASSQHPEAQYF. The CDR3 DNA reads TGTGCCAGCAGTCAGCATCCCGAGGCCCAGTACTTC.

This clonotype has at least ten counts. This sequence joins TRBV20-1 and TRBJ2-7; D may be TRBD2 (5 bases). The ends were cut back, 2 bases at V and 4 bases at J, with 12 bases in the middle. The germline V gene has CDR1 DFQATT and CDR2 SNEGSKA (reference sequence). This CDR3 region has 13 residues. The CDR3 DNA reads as TGCAGTGCTAGATCCCGTAGCGAGTACGAGCAGTACTTC. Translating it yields CSARSRSEYEQYF.

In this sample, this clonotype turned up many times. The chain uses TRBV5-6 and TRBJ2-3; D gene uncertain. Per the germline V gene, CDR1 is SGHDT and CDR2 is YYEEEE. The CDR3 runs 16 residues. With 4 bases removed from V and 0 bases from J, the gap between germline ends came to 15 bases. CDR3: CASSPQSDGSTDTQYF. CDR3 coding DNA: TGTGCCAGCAGCCCGCAGTCGGACGGCAGCACAGATACGCAGTATTTT.

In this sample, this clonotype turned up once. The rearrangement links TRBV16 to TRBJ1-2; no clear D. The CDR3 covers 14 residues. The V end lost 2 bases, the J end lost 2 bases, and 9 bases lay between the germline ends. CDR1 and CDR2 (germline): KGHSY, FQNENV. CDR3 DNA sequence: TGTGCCAGCAGCCAACAACAGAGGAACTATGGCTACACCTTC. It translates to CASSQQQRNYGYTF. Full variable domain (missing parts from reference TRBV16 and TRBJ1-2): GEEVAQTPKHLVRGEGQKAKLYCAPIKGHSYVFWYQQVLKNEFKFLISFQNENVFDETGMPKERFSAKCLPNSPCSLEIQATKLEDSAVYFCASSQQQRNYGYTFGSGTRLTVV.

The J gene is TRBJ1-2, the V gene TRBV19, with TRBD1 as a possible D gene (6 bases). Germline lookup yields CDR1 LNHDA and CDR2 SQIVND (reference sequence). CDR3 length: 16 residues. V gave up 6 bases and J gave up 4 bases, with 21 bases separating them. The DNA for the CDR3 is TGTGCCAGTAGCAAAAACAGGGCAGGGTCTGGCTATGGCTACACCTTC. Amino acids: CASSKNRAGSGYGYTF.

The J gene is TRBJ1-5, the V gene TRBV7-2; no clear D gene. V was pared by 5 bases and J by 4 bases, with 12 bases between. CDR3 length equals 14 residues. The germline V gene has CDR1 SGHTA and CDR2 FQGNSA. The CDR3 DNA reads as TGTGCCAGCAGCCTGCCCCAGGTTAATCAGCCCCAGCATTTT. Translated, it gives CASSLPQVNQPQHF.

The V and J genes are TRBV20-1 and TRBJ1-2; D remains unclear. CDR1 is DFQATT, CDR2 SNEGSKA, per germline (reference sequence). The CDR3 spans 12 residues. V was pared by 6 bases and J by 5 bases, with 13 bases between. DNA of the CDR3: TGCAGTGCCACCGGTATAGGGTATGGCTACACCTTC. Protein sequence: CSATGIGYGYTF.

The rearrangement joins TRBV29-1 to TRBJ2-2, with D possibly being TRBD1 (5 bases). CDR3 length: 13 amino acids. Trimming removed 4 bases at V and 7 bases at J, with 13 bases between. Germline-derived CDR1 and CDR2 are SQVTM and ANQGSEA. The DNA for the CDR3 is TGCAGCGTTGTGGGGCAGGGAAACGGGGAGCTGTTTTTT. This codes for CSVVGQGNGELFF.

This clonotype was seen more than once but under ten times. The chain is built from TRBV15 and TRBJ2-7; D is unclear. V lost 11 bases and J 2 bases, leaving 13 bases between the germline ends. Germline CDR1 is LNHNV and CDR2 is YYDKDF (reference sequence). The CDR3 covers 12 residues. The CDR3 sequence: CAFPTKPYEQYF. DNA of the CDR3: TGTGCCTTCCCGACAAAGCCCTACGAGCAGTACTTC. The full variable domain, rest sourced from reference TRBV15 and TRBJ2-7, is DAMVIQNPRYQVTQFGKPVTLSCSQTLNHNVMYWYQQKSSQAPKLLFHYYDKDFNNEADTPDNFQSRRPNTSFCFLDIRSPGLGDTAMYLCAFPTKPYEQYFGPGTRLTVT.

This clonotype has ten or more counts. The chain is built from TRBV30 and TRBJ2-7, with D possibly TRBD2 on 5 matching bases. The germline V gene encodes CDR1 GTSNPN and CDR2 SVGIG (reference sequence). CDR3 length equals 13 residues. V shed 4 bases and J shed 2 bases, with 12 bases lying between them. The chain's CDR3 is CAWTRKGAYEQYF. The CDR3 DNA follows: TGTGCCTGGACCCGGAAGGGAGCCTACGAGCAGTACTTC.

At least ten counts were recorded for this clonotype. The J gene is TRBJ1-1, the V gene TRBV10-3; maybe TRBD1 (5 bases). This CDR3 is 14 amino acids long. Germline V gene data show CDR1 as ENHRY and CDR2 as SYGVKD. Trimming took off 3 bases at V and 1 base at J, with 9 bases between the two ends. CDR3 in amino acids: CAISEGQPNTEAFF. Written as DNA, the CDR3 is TGTGCCATCAGTGAAGGACAACCGAACACTGAAGCTTTCTTT.

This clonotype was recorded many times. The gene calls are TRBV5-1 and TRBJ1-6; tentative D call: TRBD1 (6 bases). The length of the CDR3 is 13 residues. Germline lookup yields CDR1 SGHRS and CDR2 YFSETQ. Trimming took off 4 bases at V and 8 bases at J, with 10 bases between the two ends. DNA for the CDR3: TGCGCCAGCAGCGCCTCAGGGGATTCACCCCTCCACTTT. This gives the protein CASSASGDSPLHF.

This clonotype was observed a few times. CDR3 bases: TGTGCCAGCAGTTCAACAACCCCCTACGAGCAGTACTTC. Protein: CASSSTTPYEQYF. This chain joins TRBV27 and TRBJ2-7; D is undetermined. Germline assignment: CDR1 MNHEY and CDR2 SMNVEV (reference sequence). V lost 4 bases and J 2 bases, leaving 9 bases between the germline ends. CDR3 length equals 13 residues.

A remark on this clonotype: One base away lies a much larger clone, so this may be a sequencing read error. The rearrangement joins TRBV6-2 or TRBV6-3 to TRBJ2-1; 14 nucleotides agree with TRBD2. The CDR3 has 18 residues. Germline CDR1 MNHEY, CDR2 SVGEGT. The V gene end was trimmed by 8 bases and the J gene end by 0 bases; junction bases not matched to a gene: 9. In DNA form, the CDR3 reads TGTGCCAGCGGAAGGACTAGCGGGGGGACGAGCTCCTACAATGAGCAGTTCTTC. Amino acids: CASGRTSGGTSSYNEQFF.

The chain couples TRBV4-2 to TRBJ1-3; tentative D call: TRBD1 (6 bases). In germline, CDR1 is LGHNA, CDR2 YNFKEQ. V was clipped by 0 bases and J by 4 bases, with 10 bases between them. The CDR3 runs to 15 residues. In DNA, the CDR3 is TGTGCCAGCAGCCAAGACAGGACAGAAGGAAACACCATATATTTT. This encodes CASSQDRTEGNTIYF.

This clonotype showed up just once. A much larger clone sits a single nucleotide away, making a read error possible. For the CDR3, the DNA is TGTGCCAGCAGCTGGCAGGGCGGCGCAGATACGCAGTATTTT. Translation: CASSWQGGADTQYF. V gene TRBV7-3 combines with J gene TRBJ2-3, with a tentative D call TRBD1 (5 bases). CDR3 size: 14 residues. V lost 4 bases and J lost 4, with 12 bases in between. Germline V gives CDR1 SGHTA, CDR2 FQGTGA.

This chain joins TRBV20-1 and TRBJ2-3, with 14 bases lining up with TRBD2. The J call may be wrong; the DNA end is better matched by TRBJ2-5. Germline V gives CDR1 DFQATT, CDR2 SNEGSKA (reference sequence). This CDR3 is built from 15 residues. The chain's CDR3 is CSARARLAGGETQYF. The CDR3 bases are TGCAGTGCTAGAGCCCGACTAGCGGGGGGGGAGACCCAGTACTTC.

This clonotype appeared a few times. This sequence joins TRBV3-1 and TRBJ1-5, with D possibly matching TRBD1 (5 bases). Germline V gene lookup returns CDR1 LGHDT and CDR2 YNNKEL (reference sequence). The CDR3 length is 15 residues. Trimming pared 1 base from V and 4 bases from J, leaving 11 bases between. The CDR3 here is CASSQASGQNQPQHF. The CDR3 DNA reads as TGTGCCAGCAGCCAAGCATCAGGGCAGAATCAGCCCCAGCATTTT.

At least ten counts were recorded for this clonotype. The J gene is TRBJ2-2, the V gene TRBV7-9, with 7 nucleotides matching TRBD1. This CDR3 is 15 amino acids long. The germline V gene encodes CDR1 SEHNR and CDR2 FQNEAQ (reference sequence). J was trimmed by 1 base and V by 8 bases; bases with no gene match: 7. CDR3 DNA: TGTGCCAGCTCCCTGGACAGGCAGAACACCGGGGAGCTGTTTTTT. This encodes CASSLDRQNTGELFF.

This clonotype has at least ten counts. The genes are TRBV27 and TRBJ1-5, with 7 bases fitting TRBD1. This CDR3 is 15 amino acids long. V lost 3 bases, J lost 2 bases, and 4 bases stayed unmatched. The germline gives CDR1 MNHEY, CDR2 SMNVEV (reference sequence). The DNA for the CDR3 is TGTGCCAGCAGTTTGACAGGGCTTGGCAATCAGCCCCAGCATTTT. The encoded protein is CASSLTGLGNQPQHF.

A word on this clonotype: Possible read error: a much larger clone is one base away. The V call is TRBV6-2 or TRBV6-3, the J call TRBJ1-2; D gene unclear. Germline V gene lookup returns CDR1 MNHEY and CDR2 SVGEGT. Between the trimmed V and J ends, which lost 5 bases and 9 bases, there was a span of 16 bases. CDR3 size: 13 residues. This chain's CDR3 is CASSEAGVISYTF. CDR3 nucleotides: TGTGCCAGCAGTGAGGCCGGGGTTATCAGCTACACCTTC.

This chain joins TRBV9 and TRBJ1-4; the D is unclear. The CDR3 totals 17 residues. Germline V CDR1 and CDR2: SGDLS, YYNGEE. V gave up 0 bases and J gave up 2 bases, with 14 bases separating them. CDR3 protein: CASSVGRRKDTNEKLFF. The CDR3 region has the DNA TGTGCCAGCAGCGTAGGGCGGAGGAAAGACACTAATGAAAAACTGTTTTTT.